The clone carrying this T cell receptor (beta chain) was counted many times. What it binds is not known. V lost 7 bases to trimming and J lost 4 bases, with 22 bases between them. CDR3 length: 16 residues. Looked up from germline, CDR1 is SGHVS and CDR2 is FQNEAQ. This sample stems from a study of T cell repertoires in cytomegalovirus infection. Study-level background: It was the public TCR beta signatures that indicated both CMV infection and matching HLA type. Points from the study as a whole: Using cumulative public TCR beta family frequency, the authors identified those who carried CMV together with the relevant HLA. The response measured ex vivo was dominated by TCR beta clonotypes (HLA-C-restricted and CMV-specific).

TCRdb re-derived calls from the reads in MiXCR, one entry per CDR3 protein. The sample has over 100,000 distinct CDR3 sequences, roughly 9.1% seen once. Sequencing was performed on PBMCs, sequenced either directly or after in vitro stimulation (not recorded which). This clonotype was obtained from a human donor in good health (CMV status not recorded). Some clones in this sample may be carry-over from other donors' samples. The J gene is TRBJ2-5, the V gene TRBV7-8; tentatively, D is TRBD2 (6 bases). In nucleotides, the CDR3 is TGTGCCAGCAACCCGATAGGGGCAGGGAGGAGAGAGACCCAGTACTTC. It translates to CASNPIGAGRRETQYF.